The 24 T cell receptor beta chains presented below share a single source sample, sequenced in a study of CD8+CD57+ T cells in acquired aplastic anemia. Profiling that covered TCR beta VDJ and CDR3 relied on genomic DNA as its template. TCRdb redid the calling of the reads with MiXCR, one entry per CDR3 protein. The sample holds about 98,000 distinct CDR3 sequences, around 68% seen once. Previously, flow cytometry had revealed CD8+CD57+ cell expansion in the patients chosen for sequencing. What was sequenced was sorted CD4+, CD8+, or CD8+CD57+ T cells (not recorded which) from PBMCs. The receptors originated from a human donor with aplastic anemia.

The gene calls are TRBV24-1 and TRBJ2-1, with D possibly being TRBD1 (6 bases). V was clipped by 4 bases and J by 10 bases, with 10 bases between them. This CDR3 region has 12 residues. Germline V CDR1 and CDR2: KGHDR, SFDVKD. CDR3: CATSDGQPEQFF. The CDR3 DNA is TGTGCCACCAGTGACGGACAGCCGGAGCAGTTCTTC.

The genes are TRBV24-1 and TRBJ2-7; possibly TRBD1 for D (6 bases). The CDR3 runs to 13 residues. Germline lookup yields CDR1 KGHDR and CDR2 SFDVKD. Trimming stripped 3 bases from V and 7 bases from J, with 12 bases between. CDR3 in DNA: TGTGCCACCAGTGATGTTTCAGGGGTTGAGCAGTACTTC. This codes for CATSDVSGVEQYF.

V gene TRBV11-2 combines with J gene TRBJ1-2; D perhaps matches TRBD1 (5 bases). The CDR3 spans 16 residues. The V gene's germline CDR1 is SGHAT and CDR2 FQNNGV. Trimming took off 5 bases at V and 4 bases at J, with 20 bases between the two ends. CDR3 amino acids: CASSLTRGRGGYGYTF. CDR3 coding DNA: TGTGCCAGCAGCCTCACACGGGGTAGGGGAGGCTATGGCTACACCTTC.

The chain employs TRBV24-1 and TRBJ2-4, with D unresolved. The CDR3 is 11 amino acids. V dropped 8 bases and J dropped 7 bases, with 8 bases sitting between them. The V gene's germline CDR1 is KGHDR and CDR2 SFDVKD. CDR3 nucleotides: TGTGCCACCAAAGATAAGAACATTCAGTACTTC. Amino acid sequence: CATKDKNIQYF.

The chain has TRBV25-1 and TRBJ2-1, with 9 positions matching TRBD2. The CDR3 runs 17 residues. The V and J ends lost 5 bases and 7 bases, in that order; junction bases with no gene match: 15. The germline V gene has CDR1 MGHDK and CDR2 SYGVNS. CDR3: CASSTPRVLAGQNEQFF. The DNA for the CDR3 is TGTGCCAGCAGTACCCCTCGTGTTCTAGCGGGACAAAATGAGCAGTTCTTC.

The chain is built from TRBV12-3 or TRBV12-4 and TRBJ1-6; possible D gene TRBD1, 5 bases. The CDR3 length is 12 residues. V was shortened by 5 bases and J by 8 bases, with 7 bases between the two germline ends. CDR3 residues: CASSRQYSPLHF. In DNA form, the CDR3 reads TGTGCCAGCAGTAGACAGTATTCACCCCTCCACTTT.

The chain carries TRBV25-1 and TRBJ2-1, with D tentatively TRBD1 (6 bases). The CDR3 spans 13 residues. Trimming left V 3 bases short and J 8 bases short, with 11 bases between. Germline V CDR1 and CDR2: MGHDK, SYGVNS. This chain's CDR3 is CASSDGGRHEQFF. CDR3 nucleotide sequence: TGTGCCAGCAGTGATGGGGGCCGGCATGAGCAGTTCTTC.

The gene calls are TRBV20-1 and TRBJ2-5, with D uncertain. Trimming shortened V by 3 bases and J by 0 bases, and 8 bases separated the two germline ends. From germline, CDR1 is DFQATT and CDR2 SNEGSKA (reference sequence). The CDR3 sequence is 13 residues long. CDR3 sequence: CSARYRYQETQYF. The DNA for the CDR3 is TGCAGTGCTAGGTACCGATACCAAGAGACCCAGTACTTC.

This chain uses TRBV11-1 with TRBJ2-2; TRBD1 matches 8 bases. The CDR3 is made up of 17 amino acids. CDR1 is SGHAT, CDR2 FQDESV, per germline (reference sequence). V shed 1 base, J shed 2 bases, and the junction held 6 bases outside the gene matches. CDR3 coding DNA: TGTGCCAGCAGCTTAGAAATTGGGACAGGAAACACCGGGGAGCTGTTTTTT. Encoded protein: CASSLEIGTGNTGELFF.

CDR3 loop: CASGLTHTEAFF. The CDR3, as DNA: TGTGCCAGCGGTCTGACCCACACTGAAGCTTTCTTT. The chain couples TRBV7-9 to TRBJ1-1; no reliable D call. V gave up 8 bases and J gave up 3 bases, with 10 bases separating them. From germline, CDR1 is SEHNR and CDR2 FQNEAQ (reference sequence). This CDR3 is built from 12 residues.

This clonotype was seen once. The chain is built from TRBV24-1 and TRBJ2-5; D may match TRBD1 or TRBD2 (6 bases each). Trimming took off 6 bases at V and 4 bases at J, with 17 bases between the two ends. This CDR3 region has 15 residues. CDR1 is KGHDR, CDR2 SFDVKD, per germline. The CDR3 region is CATSRGTPGAETQYF. CDR3 bases: TGTGCCACCAGTCGAGGGACCCCGGGGGCAGAGACCCAGTACTTC.

The CDR3 sequence is CSARVLGGNEQFF. The CDR3 nucleotides read TGCAGTGCTAGGGTTCTGGGGGGGAATGAGCAGTTCTTC. This chain uses TRBV20-1 with TRBJ2-1, with 7 bases lining up with TRBD2. The CDR3 is 13 amino acids. Germline CDR1 DFQATT, CDR2 SNEGSKA (reference sequence). Germline trimming cut 3 bases from V and 7 bases from J; bases unmatched to any gene: 6.

A few counts support this clonotype. V is TRBV10-3 and J is TRBJ2-2; 8 bases are shared with TRBD1. This CDR3 is built from 14 residues. Germline assignment: CDR1 ENHRY and CDR2 SYGVKD. The trim removed 3 bases at V and 4 bases at J, leaving 1 base unmatched. The chain's CDR3 is CAISDTGGTGELFF. In DNA form, the CDR3 reads TGTGCCATCAGTGACACAGGGGGCACCGGGGAGCTGTTTTTT.

The CDR3, as DNA: TGTGCCAGCAGTGACCCGACAGGGACGAGTGAGCAGTTCTTC. Its protein product is CASSDPTGTSEQFF. The chain is built from TRBV25-1 and TRBJ2-1; 7 bases match TRBD1. The CDR3 sequence is 14 residues long. V lost 3 bases and J lost 9; bases outside the gene matches: 8. Germline loops: CDR1 MGHDK, CDR2 SYGVNS.

The chain recombines TRBV20-1 with TRBJ2-1; 8 bases agree with TRBD2. Losses at the gene ends were 3 bases for V and 8 bases for J; bases not matched to a gene: 3. The CDR3 totals 12 residues. Germline values: CDR1 DFQATT, CDR2 SNEGSKA (reference sequence). The CDR3 spells CSASDGRDEQFF. CDR3 coding DNA: TGCAGTGCTAGCGACGGGAGGGATGAGCAGTTCTTC.

V usage is TRBV7-8 and J usage is TRBJ2-5; the D is unclear. The V and J ends lost 1 base and 2 bases respectively, with 8 bases between them. The CDR3 covers 14 residues. Germline values: CDR1 SGHVS, CDR2 FQNEAQ. The CDR3 loop is CASSLVAAQETQYF. The CDR3 DNA reads TGTGCCAGCAGCTTAGTGGCAGCACAAGAGACCCAGTACTTC.

The chain carries TRBV7-3 and TRBJ1-1, with D possibly being TRBD1 (5 bases). The CDR3 has 13 residues. The germline V and J ends were trimmed by 5 bases and 2 bases, with 9 bases remaining between them. CDR1 SGHTA and CDR2 FQGTGA come from the germline V gene. The CDR3 region has the DNA TGTGCCAGCAGCCTCGGGGCCAACACTGAAGCTTTCTTT. It codes for CASSLGANTEAFF.

The chain is built from TRBV20-1 and TRBJ2-5, with 10 bases aligning to TRBD2. This CDR3 is 15 amino acids long. CDR1 is DFQATT, CDR2 SNEGSKA, per germline (reference sequence). The ends lost 3 bases at V and 5 bases at J; junction bases unmatched: 9. The CDR3 spells CSASSTSGMRETQYF. The CDR3 nucleotides read TGCAGTGCTAGCTCCACTAGCGGGATGAGGGAGACCCAGTACTTC.

The chain employs TRBV10-3 and TRBJ1-1; tentatively, D is TRBD1 (5 bases). V was shortened by 7 bases and J by 4 bases, with 13 bases between the two germline ends. CDR3 size: 13 residues. Germline CDR1 and CDR2: ENHRY and SYGVKD. The CDR3 loop reads CAIIGGLSTEAFF. In DNA form, the CDR3 reads TGTGCCATCATTGGGGGACTCTCCACTGAAGCTTTCTTT.

The genes are TRBV20-1 and TRBJ2-7; 10 nucleotides align to TRBD2. Trimming removed 6 bases from V and 2 bases from J; junction bases left unmatched: 10. Germline values: CDR1 DFQATT, CDR2 SNEGSKA (reference sequence). This CDR3 comprises 15 residues. CDR3 region: CSAHEPLAGAYEQYF. The CDR3 DNA reads TGCAGTGCGCATGAGCCTCTAGCGGGGGCCTACGAGCAGTACTTC.

The chain links TRBV19 to TRBJ1-2, with TRBD1 matching 7 bases. V trimming: 4 bases; J trimming: 5 bases; junction bases outside the gene matches: 4. Looked up from germline, CDR1 is LNHDA and CDR2 is SQIVND (reference sequence). The CDR3 spans 13 residues. The CDR3 spells CASSTGTAYGYTF. CDR3 nucleotides: TGTGCCAGTAGTACCGGGACAGCGTATGGCTACACCTTC.

V is TRBV7-2 and J is TRBJ2-1, with TRBD1 as a possible D gene (6 bases). Germline lookup yields CDR1 SGHTA and CDR2 FQGNSA. The CDR3 totals 16 residues. Between the trimmed V and J ends, which lost 0 bases and 4 bases, there was a span of 13 bases. CDR3 amino acids: CASSLALTGLYNEQFF. The CDR3, as DNA: TGTGCCAGCAGCTTAGCGCTAACAGGGTTGTACAATGAGCAGTTCTTC.

The chain combines TRBV19 with TRBJ2-2, with 8 positions matching TRBD1. From germline, CDR1 is LNHDA and CDR2 SQIVND (reference sequence). Unmatched junction bases numbered 4, after V lost 9 bases and J lost 1 base. The CDR3 consists of 14 residues. Here the CDR3 DNA reads TGTGCCAGCACCGGGACAGGGAACACCGGGGAGCTGTTTTTT. Its protein product is CASTGTGNTGELFF.

The chain joins TRBV10-3 to TRBJ1-1; tentative D call: TRBD1 (5 bases). Per the germline V gene, CDR1 is ENHRY and CDR2 is SYGVKD. The CDR3 is made up of 13 amino acids. Trimming pared 4 bases from V and 5 bases from J, leaving 11 bases between. The CDR3 protein is CAISVRAGTEAFF. The CDR3 region has the DNA TGTGCCATCAGTGTCAGGGCAGGTACTGAAGCTTTCTTT.